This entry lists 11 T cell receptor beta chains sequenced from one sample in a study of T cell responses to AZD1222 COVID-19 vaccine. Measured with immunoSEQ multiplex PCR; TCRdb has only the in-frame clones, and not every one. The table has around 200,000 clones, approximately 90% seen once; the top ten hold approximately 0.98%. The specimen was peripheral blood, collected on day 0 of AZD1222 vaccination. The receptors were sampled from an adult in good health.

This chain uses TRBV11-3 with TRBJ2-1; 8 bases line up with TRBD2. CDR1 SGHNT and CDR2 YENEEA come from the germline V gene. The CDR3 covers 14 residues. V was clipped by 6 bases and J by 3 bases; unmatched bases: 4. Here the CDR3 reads CASSVSGVYNEQFF. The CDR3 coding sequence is TGTGCCAGCAGTGTTAGCGGGGTCTACAATGAGCAGTTCTTC.

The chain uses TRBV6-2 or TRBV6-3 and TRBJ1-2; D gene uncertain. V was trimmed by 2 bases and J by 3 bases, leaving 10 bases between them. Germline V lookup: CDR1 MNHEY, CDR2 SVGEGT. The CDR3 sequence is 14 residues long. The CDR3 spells CASSYPGRDYGYTF. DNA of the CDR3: TGTGCCAGCAGTTACCCGGGGAGAGACTATGGCTACACCTTC.

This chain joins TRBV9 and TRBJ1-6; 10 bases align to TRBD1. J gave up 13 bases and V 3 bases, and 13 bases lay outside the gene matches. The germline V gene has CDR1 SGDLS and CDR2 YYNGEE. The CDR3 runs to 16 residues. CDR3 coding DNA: TGTGCCAGCAGCGAAAACTCCGGGACAGGGGTCGTTCCCCTCCACTTT. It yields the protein CASSENSGTGVVPLHF.

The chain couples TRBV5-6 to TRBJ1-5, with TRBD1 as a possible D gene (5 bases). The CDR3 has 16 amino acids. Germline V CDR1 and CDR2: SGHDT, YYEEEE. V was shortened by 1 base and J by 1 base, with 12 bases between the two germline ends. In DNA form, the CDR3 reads TGTGCCAGCAGCTTGTTTGGGGCCTCGAGCAATCAGCCCCAGCATTTT. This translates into CASSLFGASSNQPQHF. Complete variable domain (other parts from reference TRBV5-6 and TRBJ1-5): DAGVTQSPTHLIKTRGQQVTLRCSPKSGHDTVSWYQQALGQGPQFIFQYYEEEERQRGNFPDRFSGHQFPNYSSELNVNALLLGDSALYLCASSLFGASSNQPQHFGDGTRLSIL.

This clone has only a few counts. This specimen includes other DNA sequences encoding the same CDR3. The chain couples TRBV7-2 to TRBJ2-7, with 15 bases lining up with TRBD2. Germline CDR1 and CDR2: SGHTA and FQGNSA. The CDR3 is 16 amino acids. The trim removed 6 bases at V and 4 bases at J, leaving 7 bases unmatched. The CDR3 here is CASSPLGLAGGYEQYF. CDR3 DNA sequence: TGTGCCAGCAGTCCATTGGGACTAGCGGGGGGATACGAGCAGTACTTC.

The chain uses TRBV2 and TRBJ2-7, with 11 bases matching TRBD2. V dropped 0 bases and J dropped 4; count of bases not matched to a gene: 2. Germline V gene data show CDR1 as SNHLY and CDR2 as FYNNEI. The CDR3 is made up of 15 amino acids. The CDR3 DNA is TGTGCCAGCAGTGAAGCTAGCGGGAGGGAGTACGAGCAGTACTTC. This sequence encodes CASSEASGREYEQYF.

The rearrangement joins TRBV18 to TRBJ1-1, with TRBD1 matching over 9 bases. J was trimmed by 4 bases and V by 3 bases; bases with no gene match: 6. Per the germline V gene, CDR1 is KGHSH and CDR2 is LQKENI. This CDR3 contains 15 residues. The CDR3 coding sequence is TGTGCCAGCTCACCGCCCCGGGACAGGGCCACTGAAGCTTTCTTT. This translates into CASSPPRDRATEAFF. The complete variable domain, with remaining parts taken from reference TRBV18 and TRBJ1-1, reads NAGVMQNPRHLVRRRGQEARLRCSPMKGHSHVYWYRQLPEEGLKFMVYLQKENIIDESGMPKERFSAEFPKEGPSILRIQQVVRGDSAAYFCASSPPRDRATEAFFGQGTRLTVV.

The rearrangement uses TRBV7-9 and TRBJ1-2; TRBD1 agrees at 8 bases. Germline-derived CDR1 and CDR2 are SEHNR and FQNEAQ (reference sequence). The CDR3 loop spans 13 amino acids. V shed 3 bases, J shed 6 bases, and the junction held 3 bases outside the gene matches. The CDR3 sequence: CASSLSGGNGYTF. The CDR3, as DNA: TGTGCCAGCAGCTTGTCAGGGGGCAATGGCTACACCTTC.

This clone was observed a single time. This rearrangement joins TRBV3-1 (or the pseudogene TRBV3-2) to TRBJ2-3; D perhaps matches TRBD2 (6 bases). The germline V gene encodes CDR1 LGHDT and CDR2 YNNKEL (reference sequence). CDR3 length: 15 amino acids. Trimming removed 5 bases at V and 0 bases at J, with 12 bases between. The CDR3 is CASSLAGRSTDTQYF. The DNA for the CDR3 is TGTGCCAGCAGCTTAGCCGGGAGAAGCACAGATACGCAGTATTTT.

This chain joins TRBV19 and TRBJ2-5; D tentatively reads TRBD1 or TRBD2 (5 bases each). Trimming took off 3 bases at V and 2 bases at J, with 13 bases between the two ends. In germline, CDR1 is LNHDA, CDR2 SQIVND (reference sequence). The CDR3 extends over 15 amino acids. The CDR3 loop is CASSILRGGQETQYF. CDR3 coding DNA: TGTGCCAGTAGTATCTTGAGGGGTGGGCAAGAGACCCAGTACTTC.

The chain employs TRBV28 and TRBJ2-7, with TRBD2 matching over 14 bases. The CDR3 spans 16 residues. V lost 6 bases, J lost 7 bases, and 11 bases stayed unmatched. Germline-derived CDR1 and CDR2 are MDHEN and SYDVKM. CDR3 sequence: CASSPRLAGGPGEQYF. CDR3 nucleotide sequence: TGTGCCAGCAGCCCCCGACTAGCGGGAGGGCCGGGGGAGCAGTACTTC.